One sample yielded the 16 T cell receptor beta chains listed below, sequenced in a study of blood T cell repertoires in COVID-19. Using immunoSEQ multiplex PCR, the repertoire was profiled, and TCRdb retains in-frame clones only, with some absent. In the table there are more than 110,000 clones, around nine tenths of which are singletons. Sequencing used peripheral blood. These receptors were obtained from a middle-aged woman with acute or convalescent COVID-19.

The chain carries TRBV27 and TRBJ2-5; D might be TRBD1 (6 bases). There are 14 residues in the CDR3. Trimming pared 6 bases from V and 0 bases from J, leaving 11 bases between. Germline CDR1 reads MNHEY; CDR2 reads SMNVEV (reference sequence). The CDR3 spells CASSPRGYQETQYF. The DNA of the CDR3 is TGTGCCAGCAGCCCCAGGGGCTACCAAGAGACCCAGTACTTC.

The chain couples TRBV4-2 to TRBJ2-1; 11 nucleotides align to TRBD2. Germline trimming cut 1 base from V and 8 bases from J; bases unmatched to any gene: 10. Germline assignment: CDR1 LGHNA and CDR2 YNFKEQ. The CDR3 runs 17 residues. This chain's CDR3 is CASSQGPLAGVNDEQFF. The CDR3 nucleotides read TGTGCCAGCAGCCAAGGCCCACTAGCGGGAGTTAATGATGAGCAGTTCTTC.

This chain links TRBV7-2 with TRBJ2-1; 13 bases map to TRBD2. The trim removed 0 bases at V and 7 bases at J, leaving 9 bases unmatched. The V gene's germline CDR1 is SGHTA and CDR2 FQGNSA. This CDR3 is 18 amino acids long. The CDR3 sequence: CASSLAGGLAGISNEQFF. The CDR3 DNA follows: TGTGCCAGCAGCTTAGCCGGGGGACTAGCGGGAATTAGTAATGAGCAGTTCTTC.

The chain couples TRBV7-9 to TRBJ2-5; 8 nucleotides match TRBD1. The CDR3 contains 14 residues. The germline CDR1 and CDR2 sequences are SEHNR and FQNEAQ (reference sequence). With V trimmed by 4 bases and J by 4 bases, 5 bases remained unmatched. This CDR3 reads CASSWRTGSETQYF. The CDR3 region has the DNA TGTGCCAGCAGCTGGAGGACAGGGTCAGAGACCCAGTACTTC.

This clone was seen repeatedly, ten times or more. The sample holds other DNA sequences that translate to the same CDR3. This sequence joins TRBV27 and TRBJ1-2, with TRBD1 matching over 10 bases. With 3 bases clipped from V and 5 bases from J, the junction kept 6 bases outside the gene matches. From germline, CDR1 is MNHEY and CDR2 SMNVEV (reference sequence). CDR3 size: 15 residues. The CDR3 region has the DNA TGTGCCAGCAGTTTCCGGGACAGGGGTCGATATGGCTACACCTTC. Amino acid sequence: CASSFRDRGRYGYTF.

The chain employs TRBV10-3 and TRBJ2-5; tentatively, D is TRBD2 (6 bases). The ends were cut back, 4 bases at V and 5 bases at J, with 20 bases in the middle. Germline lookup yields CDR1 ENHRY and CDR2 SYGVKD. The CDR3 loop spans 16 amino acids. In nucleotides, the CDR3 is TGTGCCATCAGTGCCGGGGTTGCGGGAACTGGGGAGACCCAGTACTTC. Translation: CAISAGVAGTGETQYF.

The CDR3 here is CASSLRQSYEQYF. The CDR3, as DNA: TGTGCCAGCAGTTTAAGACAGTCCTACGAGCAGTACTTC. This rearrangement joins TRBV12-3 or TRBV12-4 to TRBJ2-7; maybe TRBD1 (5 bases). V gave up 2 bases and J gave up 1 base, with 6 bases separating them. CDR3 size: 13 residues.

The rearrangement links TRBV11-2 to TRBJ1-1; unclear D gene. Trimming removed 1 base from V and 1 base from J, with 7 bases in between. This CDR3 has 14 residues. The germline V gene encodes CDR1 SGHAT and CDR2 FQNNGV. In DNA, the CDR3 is TGTGCCAGCAGCTTAGGGGCCTGGAACACTGAAGCTTTCTTT. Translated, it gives CASSLGAWNTEAFF. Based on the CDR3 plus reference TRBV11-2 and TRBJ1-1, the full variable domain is EAGVAQSPRYKIIEKRQSVAFWCNPISGHATLYWYQQILGQGPKLLIQFQNNGVVDDSQLPKDRFSAERLKGVDSTLKIQPAKLEDSAVYLCASSLGAWNTEAFFGQGTRLTVV.

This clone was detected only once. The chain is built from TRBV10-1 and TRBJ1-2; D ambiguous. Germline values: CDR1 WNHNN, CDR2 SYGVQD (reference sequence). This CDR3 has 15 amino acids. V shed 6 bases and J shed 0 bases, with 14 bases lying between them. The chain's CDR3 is CASRRPRRANYGYTF. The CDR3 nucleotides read TGCGCCAGCAGGAGGCCCCGAAGAGCTAACTATGGCTACACCTTC.

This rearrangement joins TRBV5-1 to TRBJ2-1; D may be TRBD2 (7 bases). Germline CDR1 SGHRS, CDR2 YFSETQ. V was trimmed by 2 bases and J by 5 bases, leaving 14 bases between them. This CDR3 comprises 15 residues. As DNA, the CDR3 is TGCGCCAGCAGCTTTAAGGGCGGGGGCCACAATGAGCAGTTCTTC. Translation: CASSFKGGGHNEQFF. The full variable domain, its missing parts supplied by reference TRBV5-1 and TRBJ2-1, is KAGVTQTPRYLIKTRGQQVTLSCSPISGHRSVSWYQQTPGQGLQFLFEYFSETQRNKGNFPGRFSGRQFSNSRSEMNVSTLELGDSALYLCASSFKGGGHNEQFFGPGTRLTVL.

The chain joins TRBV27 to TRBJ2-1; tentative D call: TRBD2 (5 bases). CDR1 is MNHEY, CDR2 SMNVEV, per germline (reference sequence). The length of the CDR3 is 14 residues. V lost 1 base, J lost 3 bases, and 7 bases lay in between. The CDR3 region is CASSLWESYNEQFF. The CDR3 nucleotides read TGTGCCAGCAGTTTATGGGAGAGCTACAATGAGCAGTTCTTC.

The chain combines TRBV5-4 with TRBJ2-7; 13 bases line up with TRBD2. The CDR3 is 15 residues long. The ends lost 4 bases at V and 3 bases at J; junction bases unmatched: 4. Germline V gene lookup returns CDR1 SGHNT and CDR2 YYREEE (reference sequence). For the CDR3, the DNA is TGTGCCAGCAGCAGCCGGACTAGCGGGGGCTACGAGCAGTACTTC. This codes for CASSSRTSGGYEQYF.

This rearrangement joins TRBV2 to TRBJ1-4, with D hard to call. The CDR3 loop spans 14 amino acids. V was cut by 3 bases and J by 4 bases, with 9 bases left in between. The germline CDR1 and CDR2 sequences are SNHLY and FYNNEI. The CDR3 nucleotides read TGTGCCAGCAGTGACAGGCGATTTAATGAAAAACTGTTTTTT. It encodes CASSDRRFNEKLFF.

The CDR3 nucleotides are TGTGCCAGCTCACCACCGAGCGGCGCCGGGGAGCTGTTTTTT. Amino acids: CASSPPSGAGELFF. V gene TRBV18 combines with J gene TRBJ2-2, with D maybe TRBD2 (5 bases). V was pared by 0 bases and J by 6 bases, with 8 bases between. Germline CDR1 is KGHSH and CDR2 is LQKENI. The CDR3 length is 14 residues.

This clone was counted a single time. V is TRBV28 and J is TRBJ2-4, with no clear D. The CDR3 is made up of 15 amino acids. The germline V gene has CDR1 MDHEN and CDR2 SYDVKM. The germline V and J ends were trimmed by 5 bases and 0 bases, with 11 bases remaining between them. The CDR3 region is CASSPRPGAKNIQYF. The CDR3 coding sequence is TGTGCCAGCAGTCCGCGTCCGGGAGCCAAAAACATTCAGTACTTC.

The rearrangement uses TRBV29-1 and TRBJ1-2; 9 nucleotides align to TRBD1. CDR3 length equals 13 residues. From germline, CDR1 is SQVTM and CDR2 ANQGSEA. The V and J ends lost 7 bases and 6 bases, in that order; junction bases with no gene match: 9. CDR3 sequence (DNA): TGCAGCGCTTGGACAGGGGAGAGGAATGGCTACACCTTC. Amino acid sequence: CSAWTGERNGYTF.